The 8 T cell receptor beta chains below were found in one sample sequenced in a study of T cell repertoires in cytomegalovirus infection. Each CDR3 protein gets one entry after TCRdb re-called the reads with MiXCR. The sample records 200,000 or so distinct CDR3 sequences, 28% being singletons. Sequenced sample: PBMCs. These receptors were collected from a human donor in good health (CMV status not recorded). Some clones in this sample may be carry-over from other donors' samples.

This chain joins TRBV7-9 and TRBJ2-4; D could derive from TRBD1 or TRBD2 (6 bases each). The V end lost 5 bases, the J end lost 9 bases, and 20 bases lay between the germline ends. Per the germline V gene, CDR1 is SEHNR and CDR2 is FQNEAQ (reference sequence). CDR3 length: 15 amino acids. The CDR3 region has the DNA TGTGCCAGCAGCCCCGAGGGGGGCCGAAGGGGCATTCAGTACTTC. Its protein is CASSPEGGRRGIQYF. The complete variable domain, with remaining parts taken from reference TRBV7-9 and TRBJ2-4, reads DTGVSQNPRHKITKRGQNVTFRCDPISEHNRLYWYRQTLGQGPEFLTYFQNEAQLEKSRLLSDRFSAERPKGSFSTLEIQRTEQGDSAMYLCASSPEGGRRGIQYFGAGTRLSVL.

This sequence joins TRBV7-2 and TRBJ1-4; a possible D gene is TRBD1 (6 bases). Germline CDR1 is SGHTA and CDR2 is FQGNSA. The V end was cut by 2 bases, the J end by 15 bases, with 13 bases between. The CDR3 contains 12 residues. CDR3 bases: TGTGCCAGCAGCTTAACCAGGGGCCTTATGTTTTTT. Its protein is CASSLTRGLMFF.

V is TRBV13 and J is TRBJ2-5; tentatively, D is TRBD1 (6 bases). Germline loops: CDR1 PRHDT, CDR2 FYEKMQ (reference sequence). V lost 4 bases to trimming and J lost 10 bases, with 10 bases between them. This CDR3 has 11 amino acids. CDR3 residues: CASSSSGDQYF. In DNA form, the CDR3 reads TGTGCCAGCAGCTCCTCAGGGGACCAGTACTTC.

This sequence joins TRBV5-1 and TRBJ1-4, with a tentative D call TRBD1 (5 bases). The germline V and J ends were trimmed by 4 bases and 0 bases, with 22 bases remaining between them. This CDR3 region has 19 residues. In germline, CDR1 is SGHRS, CDR2 YFSETQ. The CDR3 protein is CASSHPGSRGAPTNEKLFF. Written as DNA, the CDR3 is TGCGCCAGCAGCCACCCTGGCTCGAGGGGAGCACCAACTAATGAAAAACTGTTTTTT.

This clonotype came up a few times. J is TRBJ2-2 and V is TRBV28; a weak D match, TRBD1 (6 bases). This CDR3 is 14 amino acids long. The V and J ends lost 7 bases and 7 bases respectively, with 16 bases between them. The germline CDR1 and CDR2 sequences are MDHEN and SYDVKM. CDR3 coding DNA: TGTGCCAGCACCTTCTTACAGGGATACGGGGAGCTGTTTTTT. It specifies CASTFLQGYGELFF.

This clonotype is judged medium-sized. V gene TRBV7-9 combines with J gene TRBJ1-3; D call uncertain. Deletions cut 4 bases from V and 6 bases from J, with 13 bases between. From germline, CDR1 is SEHNR and CDR2 FQNEAQ (reference sequence). The CDR3 totals 14 residues. CDR3 nucleotides: TGTGCCAGCAGCTCAGAGGAACAGCAAAACACCATATATTTT. As protein: CASSSEEQQNTIYF.

This clonotype has more than one count but fewer than ten. The chain links TRBV15 to TRBJ2-4; either TRBD1 or TRBD2 may supply D (6 bases each). Between the trimmed V and J ends, which lost 6 bases and 0 bases, there was a span of 15 bases. CDR1 and CDR2 from the germline V gene are LNHNV and YYDKDF (reference sequence). The CDR3 is 16 amino acids. DNA of the CDR3: TGTGCCACCAGAGGGGGACTTTTGGCAGCCAAAAACATTCAGTACTTC. This encodes CATRGGLLAAKNIQYF. Full variable domain (rest looked up from reference TRBV15 and TRBJ2-4): DAMVIQNPRYQVTQFGKPVTLSCSQTLNHNVMYWYQQKSSQAPKLLFHYYDKDFNNEADTPDNFQSRRPNTSFCFLDIRSPGLGDTAMYLCATRGGLLAAKNIQYFGAGTRLSVL.

This clonotype was counted a few times. The rearrangement joins TRBV12-3 or TRBV12-4 to TRBJ2-1; TRBD2 matches 7 bases. The CDR3 totals 14 residues. The V gene end was trimmed by 6 bases and the J gene end by 0 bases; junction bases not matched to a gene: 2. The CDR3 protein is CASSSGVSYNEQFF. The DNA for the CDR3 is TGTGCCAGCAGCAGCGGGGTCTCCTACAATGAGCAGTTCTTC.